The clone carrying this T cell receptor (beta chain) was found once. Original analysis: Reference gene primer amplification in the assay estimated nucleated cell counts. Measured with immunoSEQ multiplex PCR; TCRdb has only the in-frame clones, and not every one. That table supplies the V and J calls and clone size; D and trimming were determined from the DNA. The data hold around 61,000 clones, with 89% observed a single time. This CDR3 is built from 13 residues. Germline values: CDR1 MDHEN, CDR2 SYDVKM. V was clipped by 4 bases and J by 9 bases; unmatched bases: 6. The Seattle patients joined while their infection was active and were tracked longitudinally afterward. This record comes from a study of blood T cell repertoires in COVID-19. Whole-study context: Specimens from acute and convalescent COVID-19 originated in the United States, Italy and Spain. T cells, B-cell-depleted T cells, or PBMCs supplied cDNA or gDNA.

This chain links TRBV28 with TRBJ2-1; 7 positions agree with TRBD2. The sequenced sample consisted of peripheral blood. The source is a woman aged 55 to 70 with COVID-19, enrolled during active disease. In DNA form, the CDR3 reads TGTGCCAGCAGTTCCTCGGGACTATTTGAGCAGTTCTTC. The encoded protein is CASSSSGLFEQFF.